Reported below is one TCR beta chain. Its antigen is not identified. The data stem from a study of T cell responses to AZD1222 COVID-19 vaccine. Study overall: Some second doses came at about 4 weeks and others at about 12 weeks; these were pooled. Study results and caveats: Repertoires were sampled only after the peak T cell response. Clonal diversity was possibly underestimated, and white British individuals and females predominated among donors.

Trimming took 2 bases from V and 2 from J, leaving 9 bases between them. This CDR3 has 14 amino acids. CDR1 is LNHNV, CDR2 YYDKDF, per germline (reference sequence). The method was immunoSEQ multiplex PCR; TCRdb's version includes in-frame clones alone and lacks a portion of them. Of about 140,000 clones in the sample, over 85% were seen once. This material consisted of peripheral blood, taken on day 0 of AZD1222 vaccination. This TCR was recovered from an adult in good health. The V gene is TRBV15, the J gene TRBJ1-2; D unclear. CDR3 sequence: CATSRSINNYGYTF. The CDR3 DNA is TGTGCCACCAGCAGATCGATCAACAACTATGGCTACACCTTC.